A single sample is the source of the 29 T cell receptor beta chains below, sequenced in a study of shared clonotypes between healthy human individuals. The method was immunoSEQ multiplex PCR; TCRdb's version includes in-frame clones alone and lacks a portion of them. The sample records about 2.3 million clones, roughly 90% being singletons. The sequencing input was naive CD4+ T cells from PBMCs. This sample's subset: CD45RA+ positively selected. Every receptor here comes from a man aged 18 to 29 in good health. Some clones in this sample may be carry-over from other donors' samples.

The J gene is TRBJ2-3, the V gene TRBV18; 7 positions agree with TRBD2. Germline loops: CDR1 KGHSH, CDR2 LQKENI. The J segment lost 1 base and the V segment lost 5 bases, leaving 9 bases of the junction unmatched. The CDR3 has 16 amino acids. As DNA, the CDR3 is TGTGCCAGCTCATCCGTGGCGGGAGCCGGCACAGATACGCAGTATTTT. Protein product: CASSSVAGAGTDTQYF.

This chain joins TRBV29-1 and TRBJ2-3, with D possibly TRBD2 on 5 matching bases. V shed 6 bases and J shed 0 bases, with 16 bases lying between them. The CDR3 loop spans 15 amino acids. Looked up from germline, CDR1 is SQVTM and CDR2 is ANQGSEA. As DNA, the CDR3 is TGCAGCGTCCAGTGGGCGGGCCGGAGCACAGATACGCAGTATTTT. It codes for CSVQWAGRSTDTQYF.

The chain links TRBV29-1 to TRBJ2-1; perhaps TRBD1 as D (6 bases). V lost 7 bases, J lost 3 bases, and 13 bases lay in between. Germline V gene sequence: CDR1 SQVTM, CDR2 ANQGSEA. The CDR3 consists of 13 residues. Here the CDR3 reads CSGAGTLYNEQFF. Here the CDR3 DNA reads TGCAGCGGGGCCGGGACACTCTACAATGAGCAGTTCTTC.

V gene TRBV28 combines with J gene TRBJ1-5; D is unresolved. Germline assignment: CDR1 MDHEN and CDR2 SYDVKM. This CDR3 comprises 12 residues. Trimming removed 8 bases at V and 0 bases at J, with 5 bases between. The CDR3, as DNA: TGTGCCAGCGGTAATAGCAATCAGCCCCAGCATTTT. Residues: CASGNSNQPQHF.

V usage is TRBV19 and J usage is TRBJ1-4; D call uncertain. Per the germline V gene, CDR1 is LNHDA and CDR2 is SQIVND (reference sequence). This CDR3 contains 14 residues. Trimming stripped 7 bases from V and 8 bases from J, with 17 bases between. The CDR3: CASKNSVGREKLFF. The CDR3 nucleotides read TGTGCCAGTAAGAACTCGGTAGGGAGAGAAAAACTGTTTTTT.

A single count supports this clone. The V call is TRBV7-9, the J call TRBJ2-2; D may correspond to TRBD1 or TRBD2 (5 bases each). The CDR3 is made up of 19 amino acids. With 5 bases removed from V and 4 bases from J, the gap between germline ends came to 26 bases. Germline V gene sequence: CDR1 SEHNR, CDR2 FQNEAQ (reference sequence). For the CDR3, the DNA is TGTGCCAGCAGCCGTCGGAGTCTTGGAGTGGGACGATCCACCGGGGAGCTGTTTTTT. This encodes CASSRRSLGVGRSTGELFF.

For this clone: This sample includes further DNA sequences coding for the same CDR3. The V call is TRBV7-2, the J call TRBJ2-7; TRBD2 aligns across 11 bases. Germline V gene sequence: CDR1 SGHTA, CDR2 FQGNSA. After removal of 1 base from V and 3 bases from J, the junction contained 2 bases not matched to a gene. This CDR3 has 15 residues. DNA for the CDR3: TGTGCCAGCAGCTTAGGTCTAGCGGGGGGCTACGAGCAGTACTTC. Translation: CASSLGLAGGYEQYF.

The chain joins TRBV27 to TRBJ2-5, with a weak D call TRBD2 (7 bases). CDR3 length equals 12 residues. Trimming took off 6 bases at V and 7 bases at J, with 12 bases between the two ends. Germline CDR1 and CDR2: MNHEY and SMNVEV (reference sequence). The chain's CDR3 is CASRSRGGTQYF. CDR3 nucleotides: TGTGCCAGCAGGTCTAGGGGGGGGACCCAGTACTTC.

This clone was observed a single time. The CDR3 DNA reads TGTGCCAGCAGCTCGACAGGGGGCGACGAGCAGTTCTTC. Translated, it gives CASSSTGGDEQFF. The rearrangement links TRBV5-4 to TRBJ2-1, with TRBD1 matching 10 bases. Germline CDR1 SGHNT, CDR2 YYREEE (reference sequence). V shed 3 bases and J 10 bases; nucleotides not matched to a gene: 4. The CDR3 spans 13 residues. The variable domain in full, with the rest retrieved from reference TRBV5-4 and TRBJ2-1, is ETGVTQSPTHLIKTRGQQVTLRCSSQSGHNTVSWYQQALGQGPQFIFQYYREEENGRGNFPPRFSGLQFPNYSSELNVNALELDDSALYLCASSSTGGDEQFFGPGTRLTVL.

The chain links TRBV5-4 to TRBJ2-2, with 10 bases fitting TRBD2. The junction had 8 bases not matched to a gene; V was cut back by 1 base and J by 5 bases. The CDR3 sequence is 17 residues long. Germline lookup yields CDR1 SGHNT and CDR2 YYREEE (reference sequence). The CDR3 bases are TGTGCCAGCAGCTTGATCGCTAGCGGGAGTGGGACCGGGGAGCTGTTTTTT. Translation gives CASSLIASGSGTGELFF. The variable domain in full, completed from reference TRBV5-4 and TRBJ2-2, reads ETGVTQSPTHLIKTRGQQVTLRCSSQSGHNTVSWYQQALGQGPQFIFQYYREEENGRGNFPPRFSGLQFPNYSSELNVNALELDDSALYLCASSLIASGSGTGELFFGEGSRLTVL.

In DNA form, the CDR3 reads TGTGCCAGCAGCTTCGGTAGCGGGAGCGTCAAAAACATTCAGTACTTC. It encodes CASSFGSGSVKNIQYF. The chain recombines TRBV7-2 with TRBJ2-4; 9 bases line up with TRBD2. V shed 3 bases, J shed 3 bases, and the junction held 6 bases outside the gene matches. Germline lookup yields CDR1 SGHTA and CDR2 FQGNSA. This CDR3 is built from 16 residues.

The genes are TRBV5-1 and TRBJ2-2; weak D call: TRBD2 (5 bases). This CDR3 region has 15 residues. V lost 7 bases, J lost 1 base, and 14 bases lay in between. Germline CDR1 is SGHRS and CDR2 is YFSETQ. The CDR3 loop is CASGIGLRNTGELFF. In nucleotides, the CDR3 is TGCGCCAGCGGAATAGGACTTAGGAACACCGGGGAGCTGTTTTTT.

In DNA form, the CDR3 reads TGTGCCAGCAGCTTCAGGGGGCCCGGGGAAAACATTCAGTACTTC. As protein: CASSFRGPGENIQYF. This chain connects TRBV5-4 to TRBJ2-4; 8 bases match TRBD1. The CDR3 runs to 15 residues. With 2 bases clipped from V and 5 bases from J, the junction kept 6 bases outside the gene matches. Germline CDR1 reads SGHNT; CDR2 reads YYREEE (reference sequence).

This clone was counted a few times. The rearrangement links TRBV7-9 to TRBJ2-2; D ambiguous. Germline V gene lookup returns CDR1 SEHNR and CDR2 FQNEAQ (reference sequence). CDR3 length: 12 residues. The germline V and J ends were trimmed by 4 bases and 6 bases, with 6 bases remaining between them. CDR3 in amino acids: CASSSNPGELFF. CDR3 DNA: TGTGCCAGCAGCTCAAACCCCGGGGAGCTGTTTTTT.

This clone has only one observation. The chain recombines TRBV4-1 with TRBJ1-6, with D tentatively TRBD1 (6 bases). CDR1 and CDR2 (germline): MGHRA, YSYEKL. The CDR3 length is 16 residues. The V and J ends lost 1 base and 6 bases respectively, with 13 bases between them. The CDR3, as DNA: TGCGCCAGCAGCCAAGGCGAAACAGGGTTTAATTCACCCCTCCACTTT. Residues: CASSQGETGFNSPLHF.

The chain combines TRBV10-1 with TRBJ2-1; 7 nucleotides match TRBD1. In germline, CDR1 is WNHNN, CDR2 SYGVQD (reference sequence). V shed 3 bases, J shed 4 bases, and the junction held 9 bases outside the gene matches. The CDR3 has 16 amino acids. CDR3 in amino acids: CASSDLQGLAYNEQFF. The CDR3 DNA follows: TGCGCCAGCAGTGACCTACAGGGGCTCGCATACAATGAGCAGTTCTTC.

CDR3 sequence reads: CASTPAGGNEQFF. The CDR3 DNA follows: TGTGCCAGCACTCCAGCCGGGGGCAATGAGCAGTTCTTC. The V gene is TRBV27, the J gene TRBJ2-1, with D tentatively TRBD2 (6 bases). V was pared by 7 bases and J by 6 bases, with 13 bases between. The CDR3 sequence is 13 residues long. Germline assignment: CDR1 MNHEY and CDR2 SMNVEV (reference sequence).

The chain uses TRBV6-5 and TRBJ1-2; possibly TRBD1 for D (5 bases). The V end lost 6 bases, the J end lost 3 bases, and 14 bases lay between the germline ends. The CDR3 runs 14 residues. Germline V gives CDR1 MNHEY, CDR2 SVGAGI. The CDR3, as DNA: TGTGCCAGCAGGAGACAGCCGATTGACTATGGCTACACCTTC. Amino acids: CASRRQPIDYGYTF.

The CDR3 DNA is TGTGCCAGCAGCTTAGTGGTATGGGAGACCCAGTACTTC. Amino acids: CASSLVVWETQYF. The rearrangement uses TRBV7-8 and TRBJ2-5; D not resolved. Germline V CDR1 and CDR2: SGHVS, FQNEAQ. The length of the CDR3 is 13 residues. The V end was cut by 1 base, the J end by 5 bases, with 8 bases between. The full variable domain, with the rest looked up from reference TRBV7-8 and TRBJ2-5, is GAGVSQSPRYKVAKRGQDVALRCDPISGHVSLFWYQQALGQGPEFLTYFQNEAQLDKSGLPSDRFFAERPEGSVSTLKIQRTQQEDSAVYLCASSLVVWETQYFGPGTRLLVL.

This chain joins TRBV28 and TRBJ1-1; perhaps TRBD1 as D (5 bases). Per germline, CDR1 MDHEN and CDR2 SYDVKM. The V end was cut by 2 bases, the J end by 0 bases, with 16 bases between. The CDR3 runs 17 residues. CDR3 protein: CASSLISGTVMNTEAFF. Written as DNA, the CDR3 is TGTGCCAGCAGTTTAATCTCGGGGACGGTCATGAACACTGAAGCTTTCTTT.

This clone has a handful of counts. The CDR3 is CAGSGLGYEQFF. The CDR3 DNA follows: TGTGCGGGATCGGGACTAGGTTATGAGCAGTTCTTC. The chain uses TRBV28 and TRBJ2-1, with 8 bases aligning to TRBD2. The CDR3 consists of 12 residues. Germline CDR1 reads MDHEN; CDR2 reads SYDVKM.

This CDR3 reads CASRDGGGMYQETQYF. CDR3 coding DNA: TGTGCCAGCCGCGACGGTGGGGGAATGTACCAAGAGACCCAGTACTTC. This chain joins TRBV27 and TRBJ2-5; tentatively, D is TRBD1 or TRBD2 (5 bases each). CDR3 length: 16 residues. Per germline, CDR1 MNHEY and CDR2 SMNVEV (reference sequence). V shed 8 bases and J shed 0 bases, with 19 bases lying between them.

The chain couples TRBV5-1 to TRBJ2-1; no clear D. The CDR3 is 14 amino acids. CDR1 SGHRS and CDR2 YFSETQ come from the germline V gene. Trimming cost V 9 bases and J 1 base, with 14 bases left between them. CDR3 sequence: CATSTPDSYNEQFF. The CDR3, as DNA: TGCGCCACCTCAACACCCGATTCCTACAATGAGCAGTTCTTC. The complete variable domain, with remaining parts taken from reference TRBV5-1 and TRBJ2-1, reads KAGVTQTPRYLIKTRGQQVTLSCSPISGHRSVSWYQQTPGQGLQFLFEYFSETQRNKGNFPGRFSGRQFSNSRSEMNVSTLELGDSALYLCATSTPDSYNEQFFGPGTRLTVL.

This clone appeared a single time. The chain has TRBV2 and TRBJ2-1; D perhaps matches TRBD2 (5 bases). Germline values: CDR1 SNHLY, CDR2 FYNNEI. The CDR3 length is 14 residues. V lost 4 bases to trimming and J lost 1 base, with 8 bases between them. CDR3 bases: TGTGCCAGCAGTGGGACTTTTTCCTACAATGAGCAGTTCTTC. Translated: CASSGTFSYNEQFF.

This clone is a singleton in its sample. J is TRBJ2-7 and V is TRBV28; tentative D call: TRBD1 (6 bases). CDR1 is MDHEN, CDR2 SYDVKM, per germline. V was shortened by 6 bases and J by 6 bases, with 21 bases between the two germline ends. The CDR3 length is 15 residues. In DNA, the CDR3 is TGTGCCAGCAGCGAACGCCGGGACATAGGGACCGAGCAGTACTTC. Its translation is CASSERRDIGTEQYF.

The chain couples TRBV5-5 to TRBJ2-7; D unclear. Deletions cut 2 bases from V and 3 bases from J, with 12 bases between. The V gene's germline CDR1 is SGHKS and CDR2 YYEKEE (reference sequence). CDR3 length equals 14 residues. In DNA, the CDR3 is TGTGCCAGCAGCTTATTTGGCAGTTTCTACGAGCAGTACTTC. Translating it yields CASSLFGSFYEQYF.

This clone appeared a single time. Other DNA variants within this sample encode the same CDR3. The CDR3 DNA reads TGTGCCAGCAGCCCCCCCGGTTACGAGCAGTACTTC. It translates to CASSPPGYEQYF. V gene TRBV28 combines with J gene TRBJ2-7; D not resolved. V was cut by 6 bases and J by 4 bases, with 10 bases left in between. The CDR3 totals 12 residues. Germline CDR1 reads MDHEN; CDR2 reads SYDVKM.

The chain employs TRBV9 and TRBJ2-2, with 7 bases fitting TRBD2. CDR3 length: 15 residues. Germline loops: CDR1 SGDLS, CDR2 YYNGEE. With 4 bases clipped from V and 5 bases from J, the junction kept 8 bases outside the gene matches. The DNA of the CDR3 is TGTGCCAGCAGCATCACTAGCGAGAATACCGGGGAGCTGTTTTTT. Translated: CASSITSENTGELFF.

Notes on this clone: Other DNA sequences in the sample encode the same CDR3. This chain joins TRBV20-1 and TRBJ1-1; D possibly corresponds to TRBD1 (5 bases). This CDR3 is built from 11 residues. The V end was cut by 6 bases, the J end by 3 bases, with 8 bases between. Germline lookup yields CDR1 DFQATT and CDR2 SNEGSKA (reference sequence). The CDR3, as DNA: TGCAGTGCCGGGGGGGACACTGAAGCTTTCTTT. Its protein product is CSAGGDTEAFF.